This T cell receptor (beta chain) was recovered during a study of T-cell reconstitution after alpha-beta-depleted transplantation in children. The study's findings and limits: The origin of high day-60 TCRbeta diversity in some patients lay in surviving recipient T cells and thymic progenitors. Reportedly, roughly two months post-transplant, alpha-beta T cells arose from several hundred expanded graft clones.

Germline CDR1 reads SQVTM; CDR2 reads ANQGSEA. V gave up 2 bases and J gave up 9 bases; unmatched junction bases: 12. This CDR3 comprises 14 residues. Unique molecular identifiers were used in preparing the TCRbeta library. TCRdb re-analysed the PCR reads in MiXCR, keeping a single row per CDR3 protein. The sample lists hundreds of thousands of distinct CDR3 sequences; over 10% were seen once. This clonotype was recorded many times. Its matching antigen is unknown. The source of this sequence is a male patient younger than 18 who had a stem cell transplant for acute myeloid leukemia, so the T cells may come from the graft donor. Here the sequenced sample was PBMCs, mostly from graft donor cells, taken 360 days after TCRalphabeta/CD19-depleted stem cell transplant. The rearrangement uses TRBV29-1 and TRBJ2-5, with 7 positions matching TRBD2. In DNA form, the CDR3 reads TGCAGCGTTGAAAGGCGGGAGAGAGGAGGGGCCCAGTACTTC. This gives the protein CSVERRERGGAQYF.